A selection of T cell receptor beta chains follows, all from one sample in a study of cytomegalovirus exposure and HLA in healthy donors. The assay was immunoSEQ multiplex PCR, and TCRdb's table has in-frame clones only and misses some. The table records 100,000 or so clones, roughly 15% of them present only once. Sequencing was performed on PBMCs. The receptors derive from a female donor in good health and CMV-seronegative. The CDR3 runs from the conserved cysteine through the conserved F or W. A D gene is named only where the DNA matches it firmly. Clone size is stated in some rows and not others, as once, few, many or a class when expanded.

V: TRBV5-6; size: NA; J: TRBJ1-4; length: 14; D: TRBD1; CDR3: CASSLAGGGEKLFF; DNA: TGTGCCAGCAGCTTGGCAGGGGGCGGTGAAAAACTGTTTTTT
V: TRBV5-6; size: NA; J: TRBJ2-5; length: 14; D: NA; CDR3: CASSYTGTQETQYF; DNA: TGTGCCAGCAGCTACACCGGGACTCAAGAGACCCAGTACTTC
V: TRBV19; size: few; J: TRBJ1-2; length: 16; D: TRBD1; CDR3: CASRNRGTGPFYGYTF; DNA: TGTGCCAGTAGGAACAGGGGGACAGGGCCGTTCTATGGCTACACCTTC
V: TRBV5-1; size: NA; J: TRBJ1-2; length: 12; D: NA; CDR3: CASSFRGPDYTF; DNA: TGCGCCAGCAGCTTCAGGGGTCCGGACTACACCTTC
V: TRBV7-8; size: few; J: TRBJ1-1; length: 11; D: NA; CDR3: CASSLRSEAFF; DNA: TGTGCCAGCAGCTTACGGTCTGAAGCTTTCTTT
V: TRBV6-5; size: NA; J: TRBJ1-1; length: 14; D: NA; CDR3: CASSFRGAGTEAFF; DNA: TGTGCCAGCAGTTTCCGGGGGGCTGGAACTGAAGCTTTCTTT
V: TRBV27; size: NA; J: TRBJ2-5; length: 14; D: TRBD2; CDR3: CASSLTSGVETQYF; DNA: TGTGCCAGCAGTTTAACTAGCGGGGTAGAGACCCAGTACTTC
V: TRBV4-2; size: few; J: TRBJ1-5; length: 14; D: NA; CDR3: CASSQDRGNQPQHF; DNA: TGTGCCAGCAGCCAAGACAGGGGAAATCAGCCCCAGCATTTT
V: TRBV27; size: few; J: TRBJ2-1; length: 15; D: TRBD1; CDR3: CASSTRGQGAGEQFF; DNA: TGTGCCAGCAGTACTCGAGGCCAGGGGGCTGGTGAGCAGTTCTTC
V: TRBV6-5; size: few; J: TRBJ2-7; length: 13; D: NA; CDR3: CASSPLPFRLQYF; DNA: TGTGCCAGCAGCCCCCTTCCCTTCCGTTTACAGTACTTC
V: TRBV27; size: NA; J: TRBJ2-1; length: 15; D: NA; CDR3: CASSQNRGRGNEQFF; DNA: TGTGCCAGCAGTCAGAATCGGGGGAGAGGGAATGAGCAGTTCTTC
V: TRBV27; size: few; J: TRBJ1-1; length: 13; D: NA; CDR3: CASSLTVNTEAFF; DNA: TGTGCCAGCAGTTTAACAGTGAACACTGAAGCTTTCTTT
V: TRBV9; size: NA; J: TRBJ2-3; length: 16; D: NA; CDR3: CASSVATGGWTDTQYF; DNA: TGTGCCAGCAGCGTGGCCACGGGGGGCTGGACAGATACGCAGTATTTT
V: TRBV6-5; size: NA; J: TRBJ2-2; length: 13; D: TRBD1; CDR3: CASTQGDTGELFF; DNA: TGTGCCAGCACCCAGGGGGACACCGGGGAGCTGTTTTTT
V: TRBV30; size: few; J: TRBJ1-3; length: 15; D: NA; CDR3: CAWGPDSDSGNTIYF; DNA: TGTGCCTGGGGCCCCGACAGCGACTCTGGAAACACCATATATTTT
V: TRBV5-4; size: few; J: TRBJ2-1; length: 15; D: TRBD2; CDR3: CASSLGDYHLNEQFF; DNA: TGTGCCAGCAGCTTGGGGGACTACCACCTTAACGAGCAGTTCTTC
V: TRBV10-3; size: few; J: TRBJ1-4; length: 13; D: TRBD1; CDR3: CATTGTENEKLFF; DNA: TGTGCCACCACCGGGACAGAAAATGAAAAACTGTTTTTT
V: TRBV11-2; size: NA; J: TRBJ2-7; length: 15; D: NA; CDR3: CASRTLQGSTYEQYF; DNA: TGTGCCAGCAGAACTTTACAGGGATCAACCTACGAGCAGTACTTC
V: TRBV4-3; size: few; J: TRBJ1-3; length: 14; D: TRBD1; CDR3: CASSQTTGGNTIYF; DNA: TGCGCCAGCAGCCAAACGACAGGGGGAAACACCATATATTTT
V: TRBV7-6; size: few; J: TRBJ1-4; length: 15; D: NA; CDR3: CASSLNGATNEKLFF; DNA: TGTGCCAGCAGCTTAAACGGGGCAACTAATGAAAAACTGTTTTTT
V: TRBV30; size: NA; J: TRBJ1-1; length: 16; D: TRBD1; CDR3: CAWTQRQGGLDTEAFF; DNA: TGTGCCTGGACCCAACGACAGGGGGGCTTGGACACTGAAGCTTTCTTT
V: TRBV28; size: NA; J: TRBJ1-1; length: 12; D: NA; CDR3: CASSFRGSEAFF; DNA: TGTGCCAGCAGTTTTAGGGGTTCTGAAGCTTTCTTT
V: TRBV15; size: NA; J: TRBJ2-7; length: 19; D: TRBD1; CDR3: CATSRDTSLQGATSYEQYF; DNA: TGTGCCACCAGCAGAGATACGTCCCTACAGGGGGCGACGTCCTACGAGCAGTACTTC
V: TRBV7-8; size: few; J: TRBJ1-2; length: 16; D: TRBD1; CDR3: CASSLARTGANYGYTF; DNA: TGTGCCAGCAGCTTAGCGCGGACAGGGGCTAACTATGGCTACACCTTC
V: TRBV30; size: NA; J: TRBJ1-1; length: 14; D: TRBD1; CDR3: CACDRGRLNTEAFF; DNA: TGTGCGTGCGACAGGGGAAGGCTGAACACTGAAGCTTTCTTT
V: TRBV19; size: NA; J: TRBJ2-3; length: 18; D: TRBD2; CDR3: CASTRTASGRPGTDTQYF; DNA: TGTGCCAGTACTCGAACGGCTAGCGGGAGGCCTGGCACAGATACGCAGTATTTT
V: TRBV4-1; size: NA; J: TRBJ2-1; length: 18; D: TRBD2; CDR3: CASSQFNQAGPVANEQFF; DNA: TGCGCCAGCAGCCAATTTAACCAAGCGGGACCTGTTGCCAATGAGCAGTTCTTC
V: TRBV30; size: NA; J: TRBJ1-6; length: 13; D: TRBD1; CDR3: CAWTTANRQGASF; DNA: TGTGCCTGGACGACCGCCAACCGGCAGGGGGCTTCTTTT
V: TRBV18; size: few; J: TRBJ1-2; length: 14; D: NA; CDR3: CASSPSGVEYGYTF; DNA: TGTGCCAGCTCACCATCAGGGGTAGAATATGGCTACACCTTC
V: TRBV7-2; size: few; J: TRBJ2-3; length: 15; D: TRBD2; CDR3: CASRGLAGGRDTQYF; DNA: TGTGCCAGCAGGGGCCTAGCGGGGGGGAGGGATACGCAGTATTTT
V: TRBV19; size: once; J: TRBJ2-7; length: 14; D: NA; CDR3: CASSILGTSYEQYF; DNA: TGTGCCAGTAGTATTTTGGGGACTTCCTACGAGCAGTACTTC
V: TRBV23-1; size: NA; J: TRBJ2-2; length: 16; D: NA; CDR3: CASSQKGQRNTGELFF; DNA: TGCGCCAGCAGTCAAAAGGGGCAGCGGAACACCGGGGAGCTGTTTTTT
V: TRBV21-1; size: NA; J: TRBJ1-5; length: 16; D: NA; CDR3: CASGPGQGHSNQPQHF; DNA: TGTGCCAGCGGGCCAGGGCAGGGGCATTCCAATCAGCCCCAGCATTTT
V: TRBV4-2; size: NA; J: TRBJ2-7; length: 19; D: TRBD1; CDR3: CASSQRPGTEIYRTYEQYF; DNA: TGTGCCAGCAGCCAACGACCCGGGACAGAAATATATCGGACCTACGAGCAGTACTTC
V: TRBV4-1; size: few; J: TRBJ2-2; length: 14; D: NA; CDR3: CASSQREGGGELFF; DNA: TGCGCCAGCAGCCAGAGAGAAGGGGGCGGGGAGCTGTTTTTT
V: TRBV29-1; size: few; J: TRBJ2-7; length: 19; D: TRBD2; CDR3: CSVEKRTSGRPQGLYEQYF; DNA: TGCAGCGTTGAGAAGCGGACTAGCGGGAGGCCCCAAGGGCTCTACGAGCAGTACTTC
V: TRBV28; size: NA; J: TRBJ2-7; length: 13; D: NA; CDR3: CASRGGPSYEQYF; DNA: TGTGCCAGCCGGGGAGGACCCTCCTACGAGCAGTACTTC
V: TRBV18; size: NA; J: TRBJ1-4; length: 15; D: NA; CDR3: CASSPRSGRNEKLFF; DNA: TGTGCCAGCTCACCACGGTCAGGGCGGAATGAAAAACTGTTTTTT
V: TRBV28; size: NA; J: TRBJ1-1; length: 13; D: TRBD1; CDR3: CASSLKGGGRSFF; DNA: TGTGCCAGCAGTTTGAAAGGAGGGGGCAGATCTTTCTTT
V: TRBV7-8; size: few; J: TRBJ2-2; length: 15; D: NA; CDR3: CASSSWGEDTGELFF; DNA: TGTGCCAGCAGCTCCTGGGGGGAAGACACCGGGGAGCTGTTTTTT
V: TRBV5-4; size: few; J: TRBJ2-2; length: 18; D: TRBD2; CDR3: CASSTGTSGARTTGELFF; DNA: TGTGCCAGCAGCACCGGGACTAGCGGGGCGCGGACCACCGGGGAGCTGTTTTTT
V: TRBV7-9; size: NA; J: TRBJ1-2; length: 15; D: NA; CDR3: CASSLPAGSFYGYTF; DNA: TGTGCCAGCAGCTTACCGGCGGGGAGCTTTTATGGCTACACCTTC
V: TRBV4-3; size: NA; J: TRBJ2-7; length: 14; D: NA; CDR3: CASSQDRHNYEQYF; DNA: TGCGCCAGCAGCCAAGATAGACATAACTACGAGCAGTACTTC
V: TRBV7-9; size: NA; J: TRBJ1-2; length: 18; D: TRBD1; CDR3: CAARRGRPGTETLYGYTF; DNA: TGTGCCGCCCGAAGGGGGAGGCCGGGGACAGAAACTCTCTATGGCTACACCTTC
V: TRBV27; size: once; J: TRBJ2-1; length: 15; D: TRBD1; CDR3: CASSRQGVLRNEQFF; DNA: TGTGCCAGCAGTAGACAGGGGGTTTTGAGGAATGAGCAGTTCTTC
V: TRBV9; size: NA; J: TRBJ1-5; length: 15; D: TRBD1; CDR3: CASSRQGTGDQPQHF; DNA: TGTGCCAGCAGCCGACAGGGAACGGGGGATCAGCCCCAGCATTTT
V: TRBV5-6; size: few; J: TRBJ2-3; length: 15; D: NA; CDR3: CASSLAAGSADTQYF; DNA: TGTGCCAGCAGCTTGGCCGCAGGGTCTGCAGATACGCAGTATTTT
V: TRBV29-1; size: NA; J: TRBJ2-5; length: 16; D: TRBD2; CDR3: CSVEDPSGRAQETQYF; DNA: TGCAGCGTTGAAGATCCTAGCGGGAGGGCTCAAGAGACCCAGTACTTC
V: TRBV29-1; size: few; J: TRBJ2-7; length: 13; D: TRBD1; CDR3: CSVVRTGPYEQYF; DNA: TGCAGCGTTGTTCGGACAGGGCCCTACGAGCAGTACTTC